This TCR beta chain emerged from a study of early T cells in non-severe SARS-CoV-2 infection. Across the whole study: The sequenced material was bulk RNA from unsorted whole blood, and its chains were unpaired. General study results and limits: Using VDJdb, the matching emphasized anti-spike CD8 responses while missing private and CD4 specificities.

CDR3 size: 13 residues. Trimming removed 4 bases from V and 7 bases from J, with 14 bases in between. CDR1 is DFQATT, CDR2 SNEGSKA, per germline (reference sequence). Individual cDNA molecules received unique molecular identifiers. MiXCR, applied by TCRdb to the 5' RACE reads, yields one record per CDR3 protein. The sample records tens of thousands of distinct CDR3 sequences, roughly an eighth being singletons. At least ten counts were recorded for this clonotype. The target antigen is unknown. This clonotype was obtained from an adult who was a healthcare worker with PCR-confirmed SARS-CoV-2 infection or an uninfected control (not recorded which). The gene calls are TRBV20-1 and TRBJ2-1; maybe TRBD2 (6 bases). The sequenced sample was whole blood. The CDR3 is CSATGLAYNEQFF. In nucleotides, the CDR3 is TGCAGTGCTACGGGGCTAGCGTATAATGAGCAGTTCTTC.